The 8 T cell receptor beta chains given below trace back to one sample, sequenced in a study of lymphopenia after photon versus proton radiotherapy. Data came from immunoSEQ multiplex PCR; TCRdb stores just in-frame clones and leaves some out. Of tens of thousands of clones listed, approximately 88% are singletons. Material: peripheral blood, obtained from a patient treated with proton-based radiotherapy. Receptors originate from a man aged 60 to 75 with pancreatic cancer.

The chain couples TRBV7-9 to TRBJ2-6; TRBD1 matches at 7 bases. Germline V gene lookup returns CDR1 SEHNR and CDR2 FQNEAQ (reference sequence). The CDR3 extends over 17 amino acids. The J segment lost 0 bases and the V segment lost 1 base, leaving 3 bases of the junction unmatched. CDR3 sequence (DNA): TGTGCCAGCAGCTTAGACAGGGGCCTCTCTGGGGCCAACGTCCTGACTTTC. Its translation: CASSLDRGLSGANVLTF.

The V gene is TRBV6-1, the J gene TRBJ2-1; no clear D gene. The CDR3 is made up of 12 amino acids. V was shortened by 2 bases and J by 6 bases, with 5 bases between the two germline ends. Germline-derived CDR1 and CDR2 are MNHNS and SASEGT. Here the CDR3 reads CASSEWGNEQFF. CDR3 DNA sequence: TGTGCCAGCAGTGAATGGGGCAATGAGCAGTTCTTC.

The CDR3 bases are TGTGCCAGCAGTTTGGGGGGCGCAAAAATTAACTATGGCTACACCTTC. Residues: CASSLGGAKINYGYTF. This chain joins TRBV28 and TRBJ1-2; perhaps TRBD1 as D (6 bases). The CDR3 spans 16 residues. Germline values: CDR1 MDHEN, CDR2 SYDVKM. Trimming cost V 3 bases and J 1 base, with 15 bases left between them.

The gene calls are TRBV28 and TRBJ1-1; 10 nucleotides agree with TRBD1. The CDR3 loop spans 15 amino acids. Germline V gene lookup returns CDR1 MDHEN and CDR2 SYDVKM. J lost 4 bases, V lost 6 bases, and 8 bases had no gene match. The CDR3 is CASSKPGQGTTEAFF. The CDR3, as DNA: TGTGCCAGCAGCAAGCCGGGACAGGGGACCACTGAAGCTTTCTTT.

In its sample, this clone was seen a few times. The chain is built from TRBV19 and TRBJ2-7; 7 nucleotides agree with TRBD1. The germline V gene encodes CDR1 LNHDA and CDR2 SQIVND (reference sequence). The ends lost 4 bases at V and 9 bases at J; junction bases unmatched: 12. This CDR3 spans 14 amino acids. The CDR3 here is CASSTNDRVRRQYF. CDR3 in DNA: TGTGCCAGTAGTACAAACGACAGGGTGCGTAGGCAGTACTTC. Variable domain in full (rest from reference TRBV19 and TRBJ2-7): DGGITQSPKYLFRKEGQNVTLSCEQNLNHDAMYWYRQDPGQGLRLIYYSQIVNDFQKGDIAEGYSVSREKKESFPLTVTSAQKNPTAFYLCASSTNDRVRRQYFGPGTRLTVT.

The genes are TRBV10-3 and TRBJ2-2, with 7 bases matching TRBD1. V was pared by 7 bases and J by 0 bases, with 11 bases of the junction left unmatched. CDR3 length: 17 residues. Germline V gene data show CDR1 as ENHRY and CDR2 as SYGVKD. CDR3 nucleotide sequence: TGTGCCATCAAACTCCCGCCGACAGGGCCGAACACCGGGGAGCTGTTTTTT. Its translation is CAIKLPPTGPNTGELFF.

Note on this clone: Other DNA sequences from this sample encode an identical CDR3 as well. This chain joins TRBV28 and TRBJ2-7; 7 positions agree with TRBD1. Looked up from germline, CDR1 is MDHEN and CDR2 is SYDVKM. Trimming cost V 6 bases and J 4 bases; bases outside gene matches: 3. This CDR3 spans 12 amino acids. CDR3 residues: CASSIQGYEQYF. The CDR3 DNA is TGTGCCAGCAGCATACAGGGGTACGAGCAGTACTTC.

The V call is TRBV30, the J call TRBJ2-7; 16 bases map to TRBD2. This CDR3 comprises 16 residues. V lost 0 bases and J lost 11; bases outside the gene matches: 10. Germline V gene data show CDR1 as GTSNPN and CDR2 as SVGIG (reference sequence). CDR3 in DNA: TGTGCCTGGAGTGTTGGAATTACCGGGACTAGCGGGAGGGAGTACTTC. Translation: CAWSVGITGTSGREYF.